This T cell receptor beta chain was captured by sequencing in a study of blood T cell repertoires in COVID-19. Study as a whole: Donors in the United States, Italy and Spain gave samples during acute or convalescent COVID-19. The cDNA or gDNA used as material had been derived from T cells, B-cell-depleted T cells, or PBMCs.

Measured with immunoSEQ multiplex PCR; TCRdb has only the in-frame clones, and not every one. Seen here are approximately 120,000 clones, 75% to 85% observed once, and the top ten hold more than 9%. This CDR3 has 15 amino acids. Trimming removed 1 base from V and 0 bases from J, with 10 bases in between. The sample consisted of peripheral blood. The clonotype originates from a human donor in a cohort sampled during active COVID-19. This rearrangement joins TRBV23-1 to TRBJ2-7, with D perhaps TRBD1 (6 bases). TRBV23-1 carries the ORF label, with uncertain function. The CDR3 sequence: CASSQYPGVSYEQYF. Here the CDR3 DNA reads TGCGCCAGCAGTCAATACCCAGGGGTCTCCTACGAGCAGTACTTC.